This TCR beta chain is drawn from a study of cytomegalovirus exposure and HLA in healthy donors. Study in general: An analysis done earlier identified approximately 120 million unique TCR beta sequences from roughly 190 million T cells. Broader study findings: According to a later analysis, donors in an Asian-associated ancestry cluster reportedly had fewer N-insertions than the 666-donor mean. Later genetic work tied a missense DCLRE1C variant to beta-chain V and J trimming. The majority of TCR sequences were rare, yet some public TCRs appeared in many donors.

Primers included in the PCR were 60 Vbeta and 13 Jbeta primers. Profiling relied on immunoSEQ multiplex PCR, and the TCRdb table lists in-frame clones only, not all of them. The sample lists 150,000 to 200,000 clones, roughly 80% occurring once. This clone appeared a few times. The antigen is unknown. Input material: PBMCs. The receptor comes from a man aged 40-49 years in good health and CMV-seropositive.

The CDR3: CGTGRATNEKLFF. DNA of the CDR3: TGTGGGACGGGAAGAGCAACTAATGAAAAACTGTTTTTT. The chain couples TRBV6-4 to TRBJ1-4; D is unresolved. The CDR3 runs to 13 residues. CDR1 is MRHNA, CDR2 SNTAGT, per germline.